This TCR beta chain derives from a study of immune evolution from preneoplasia to lung adenocarcinoma. Study-wide results and limits: Later-stage lesions seemingly showed higher T cell density and diversity than normal lung.

The protocol was immunoSEQ multiplex PCR, while the TCRdb copy is restricted to in-frame clones and leaves out a portion. The data hold 7,000 or so clones, with 60% to 80% observed a single time. Turning to this clone: Its antigen remains unidentified.

Trimming cost V 0 bases and J 10 bases, with 15 bases left between them. The CDR3 consists of 14 residues. Germline loops: CDR1 ENHRY, CDR2 SYGVKD. This receptor was identified in a person aged 70 to 85 with lung adenocarcinoma. V is TRBV10-3 and J is TRBJ1-2; D not resolved. The specimen sequenced was FFPE adjacent normal lung tissue. This CDR3 reads CAISESGIEMDYTF. The CDR3 DNA follows: TGTGCCATCAGTGAGTCGGGCATAGAGATGGACTACACCTTC.